This TCR beta chain is drawn from a study of cytomegalovirus exposure and HLA in healthy donors. Study-wide context: The 100 to 150 validation repertoires and the approximately 700 first-cohort repertoires shared a platform, a later analysis reported. General study points: In vitro confirmation showed three CMV-associated chains to be CMV antigen specific. The listing of some 170 TCR beta chains classed them as cytomegalovirus-associated.

Sequencing used immunoSEQ multiplex PCR; TCRdb keeps in-frame clones, though not all of them. Of 150,000 to 200,000 clones listed, 84% are singletons. This clone has a handful of counts. What it recognizes is unknown. The donors were part of the validation cohort of over a hundred subjects. That cohort was separate from the first cohort, which comprised 700 or so subjects. Germline CDR1 is WNHNN and CDR2 is SYGVQD (reference sequence). Trimming cost V 6 bases and J 5 bases; bases outside gene matches: 8. The CDR3 length is 16 residues. The V call is TRBV10-1, the J call TRBJ2-5, with 14 positions matching TRBD2. The sequenced sample consisted of PBMCs. The clonotype was recovered from a man younger than 40 in good health and CMV-seropositive. CDR3 DNA sequence: TGCGCCAGCAGGCCGGGACTAGCGGGAGAGGGGGAGACCCAGTACTTC. Amino acids: CASRPGLAGEGETQYF.